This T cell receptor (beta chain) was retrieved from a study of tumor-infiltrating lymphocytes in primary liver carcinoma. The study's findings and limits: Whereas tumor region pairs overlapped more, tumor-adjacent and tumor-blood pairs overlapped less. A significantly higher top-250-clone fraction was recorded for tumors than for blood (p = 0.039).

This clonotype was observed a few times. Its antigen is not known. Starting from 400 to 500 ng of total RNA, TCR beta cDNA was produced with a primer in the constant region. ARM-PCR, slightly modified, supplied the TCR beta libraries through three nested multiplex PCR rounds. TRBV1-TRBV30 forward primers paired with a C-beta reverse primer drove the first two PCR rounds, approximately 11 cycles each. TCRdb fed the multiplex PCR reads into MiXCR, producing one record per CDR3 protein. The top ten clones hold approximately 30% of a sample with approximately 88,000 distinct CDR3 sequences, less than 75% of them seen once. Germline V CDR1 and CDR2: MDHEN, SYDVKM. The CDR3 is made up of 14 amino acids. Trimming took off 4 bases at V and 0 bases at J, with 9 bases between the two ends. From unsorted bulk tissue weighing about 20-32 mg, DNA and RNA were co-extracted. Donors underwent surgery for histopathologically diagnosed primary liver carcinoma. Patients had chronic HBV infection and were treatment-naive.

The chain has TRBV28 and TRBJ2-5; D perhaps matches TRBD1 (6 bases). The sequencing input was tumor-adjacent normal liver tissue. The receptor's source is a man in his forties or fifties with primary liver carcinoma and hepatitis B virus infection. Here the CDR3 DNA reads TGTGCCAGCAGTTCTAGGGGGTACCAAGAGACCCAGTACTTC. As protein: CASSSRGYQETQYF.